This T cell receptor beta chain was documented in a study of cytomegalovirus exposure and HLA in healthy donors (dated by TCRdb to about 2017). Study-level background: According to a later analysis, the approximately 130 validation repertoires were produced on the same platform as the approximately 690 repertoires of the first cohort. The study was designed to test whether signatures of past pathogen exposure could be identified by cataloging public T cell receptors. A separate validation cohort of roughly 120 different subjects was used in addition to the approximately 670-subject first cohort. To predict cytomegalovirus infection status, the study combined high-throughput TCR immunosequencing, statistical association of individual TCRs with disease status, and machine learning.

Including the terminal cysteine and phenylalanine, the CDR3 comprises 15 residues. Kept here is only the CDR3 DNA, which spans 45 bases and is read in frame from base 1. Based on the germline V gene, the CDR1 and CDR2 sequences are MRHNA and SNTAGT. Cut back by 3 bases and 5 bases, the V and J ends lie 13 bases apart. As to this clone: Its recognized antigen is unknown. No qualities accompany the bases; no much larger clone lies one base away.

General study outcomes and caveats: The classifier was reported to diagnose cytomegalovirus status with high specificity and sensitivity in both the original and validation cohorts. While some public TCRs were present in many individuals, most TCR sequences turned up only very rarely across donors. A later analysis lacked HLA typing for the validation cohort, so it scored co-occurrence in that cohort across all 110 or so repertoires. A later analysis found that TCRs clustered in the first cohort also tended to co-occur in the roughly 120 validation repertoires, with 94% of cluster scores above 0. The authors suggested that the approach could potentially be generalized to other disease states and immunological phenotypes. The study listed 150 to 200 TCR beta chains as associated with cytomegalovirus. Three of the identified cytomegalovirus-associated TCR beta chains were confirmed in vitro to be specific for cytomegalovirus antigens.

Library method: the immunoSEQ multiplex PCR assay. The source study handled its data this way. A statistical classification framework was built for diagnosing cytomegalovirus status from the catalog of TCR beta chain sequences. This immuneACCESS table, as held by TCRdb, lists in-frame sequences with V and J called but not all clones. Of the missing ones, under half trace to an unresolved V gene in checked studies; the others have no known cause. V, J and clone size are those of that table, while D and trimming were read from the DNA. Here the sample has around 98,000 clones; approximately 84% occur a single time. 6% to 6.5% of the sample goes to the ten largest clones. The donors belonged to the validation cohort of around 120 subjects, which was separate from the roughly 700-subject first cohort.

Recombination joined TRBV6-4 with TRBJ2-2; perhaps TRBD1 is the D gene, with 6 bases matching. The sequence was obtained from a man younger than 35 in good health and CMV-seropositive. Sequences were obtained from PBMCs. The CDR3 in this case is CASSEAGAGTGELFF. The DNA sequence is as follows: TGTGCCAGCAGTGAGGCAGGGGCCGGGACCGGGGAGCTGTTTTTT.